Sequencing of this T cell receptor beta chain was carried out in a study of T cells after yellow fever vaccination. Study-level results: At approximately 96% for CD4 and approximately 89% for CD8, most primary-vaccination clones showed up again after the booster.

The study made its TCR cDNA through 5'RACE template switching. That step introduced a universal primer site along with UMIs. One entry per CDR3 protein, called by TCRdb with MiXCR from the 5' RACE reads. This table has 95,000 to 150,000 distinct CDR3 sequences, around 15% appearing once. There are a few counts of this clonotype. The antigen is undetermined. The V gene lost 1 base and the J gene lost 1 base, with 4 bases spanning the gap. Germline loops: CDR1 MNHEY, CDR2 SVGEGT. The CDR3 contains 13 residues. The sample consisted of CD8+ T cells sorted from PBMCs, taken 5 days after the yellow fever booster vaccination. This clonotype was obtained from a man younger than 35 who received the YFV17D yellow fever vaccine. The V call is TRBV6-2 or TRBV6-3, the J call TRBJ2-5; D remains unclear. CDR3 bases: TGTGCCAGCAGTTACTTTGTCCAAGAGACCCAGTACTTC. Translated, it gives CASSYFVQETQYF.